The clone carrying this TCR beta chain has a handful of counts. Generated by immunoSEQ multiplex PCR, the TCRdb table keeps only in-frame clones and is missing some. The sample records 6,000 or so clones, around 83% being singletons. The sample is drawn from a study of T cell repertoires in ileal Crohn's disease. The CDR3 is 18 residues long. With 5 bases removed from V and 0 bases from J, the gap between germline ends came to 19 bases. Germline V gene data show CDR1 as SGHTA and CDR2 as FQGNSA. Sequencing was done on a sample of ileal tissue. The V and J genes are TRBV7-2 and TRBJ2-2, with D maybe TRBD1 (5 bases). This receptor was obtained from an adult with Crohn's disease. The CDR3 region has the DNA TGTGCCAGCAGCCTAACGTTCCTTGGGGCTGCGAACACCGGGGAGCTGTTTTTT. Protein: CASSLTFLGAANTGELFF. The variable domain in full, completed from reference TRBV7-2 and TRBJ2-2, reads GAGVSQSPSNKVTEKGKDVELRCDPISGHTALYWYRQSLGQGLEFLIYFQGNSAPDKSGLPSDRFSAERTGGSVSTLTIQRTQQEDSAVYLCASSLTFLGAANTGELFFGEGSRLTVL.